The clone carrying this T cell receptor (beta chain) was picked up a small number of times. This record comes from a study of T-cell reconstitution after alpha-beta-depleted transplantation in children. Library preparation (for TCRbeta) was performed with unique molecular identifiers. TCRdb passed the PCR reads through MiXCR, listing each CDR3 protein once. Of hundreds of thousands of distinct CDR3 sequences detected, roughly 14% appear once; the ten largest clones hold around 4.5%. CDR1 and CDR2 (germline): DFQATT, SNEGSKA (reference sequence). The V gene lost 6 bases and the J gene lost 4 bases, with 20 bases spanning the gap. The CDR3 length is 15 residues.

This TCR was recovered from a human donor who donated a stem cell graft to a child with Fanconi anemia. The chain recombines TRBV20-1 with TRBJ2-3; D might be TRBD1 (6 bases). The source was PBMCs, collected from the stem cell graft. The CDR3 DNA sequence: TGCAGTGCGAGGCCAGCAGGGGCCGGGGCAGATACGCAGTATTTT. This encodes CSARPAGAGADTQYF.